The source of this T cell receptor (beta chain) is a study of shared clonotypes between healthy human individuals. The sample holds a few counts of this clone. Antigen unknown. CDR1 and CDR2 (germline): SEHNR, FQNEAQ (reference sequence). The CDR3 has 15 amino acids. V lost 5 bases, J lost 0 bases, and 11 bases lay in between. Sequencing used immunoSEQ multiplex PCR; TCRdb keeps in-frame clones, though not all of them. In the table there are 730,000 or so clones, 72% of which are singletons. General study results and limits: Naive subsets generally exceeded memory subsets in estimated richness.

Material for sequencing was memory CD4+ T cells sorted from blood. Subset here: CD45RA-negative fraction. The rearrangement joins TRBV7-9 to TRBJ1-5; possible D gene TRBD1, 6 bases. The clonotype was recovered from a young woman in good health. CDR3: CASSPGQNSNQPQHF. The CDR3 DNA follows: TGTGCCAGCAGCCCAGGACAGAATAGCAATCAGCCCCAGCATTTT.